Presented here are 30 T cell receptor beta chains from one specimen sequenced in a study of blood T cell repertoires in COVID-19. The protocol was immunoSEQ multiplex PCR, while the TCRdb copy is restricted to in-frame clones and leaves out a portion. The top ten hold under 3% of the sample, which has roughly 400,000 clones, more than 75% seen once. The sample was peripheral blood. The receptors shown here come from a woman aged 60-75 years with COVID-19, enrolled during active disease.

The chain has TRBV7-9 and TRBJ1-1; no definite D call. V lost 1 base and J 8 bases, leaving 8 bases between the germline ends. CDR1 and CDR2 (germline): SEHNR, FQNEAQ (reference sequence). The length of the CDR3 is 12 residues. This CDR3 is CASSLVFQEAFF. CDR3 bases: TGTGCCAGCAGCTTAGTATTCCAGGAAGCTTTCTTT.

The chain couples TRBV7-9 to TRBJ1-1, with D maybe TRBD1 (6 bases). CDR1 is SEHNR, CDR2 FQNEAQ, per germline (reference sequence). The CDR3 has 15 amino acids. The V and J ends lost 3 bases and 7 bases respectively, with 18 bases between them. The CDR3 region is CASSFGDNRAHEAFF. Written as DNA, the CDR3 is TGTGCCAGCAGCTTTGGGGATAACAGGGCCCATGAAGCTTTCTTT.

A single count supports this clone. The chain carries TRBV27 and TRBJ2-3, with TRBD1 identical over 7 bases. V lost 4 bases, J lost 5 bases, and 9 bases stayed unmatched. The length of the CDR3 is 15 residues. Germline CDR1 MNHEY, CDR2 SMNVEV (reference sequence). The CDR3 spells CASSYTGVRGDTQYF. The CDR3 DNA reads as TGTGCCAGCAGTTACACAGGGGTGCGTGGAGATACGCAGTATTTT.

CDR3 in DNA: TGTGCCAGCAGTGAAGCGGGGACCGGGGGTGCTCAGCCCCAGCATTTT. Protein product: CASSEAGTGGAQPQHF. The V and J genes are TRBV2 and TRBJ1-5, with D possibly TRBD1 on 5 matching bases. The germline CDR1 and CDR2 sequences are SNHLY and FYNNEI. V was pared by 0 bases and J by 6 bases, with 15 bases between. CDR3 length: 16 amino acids.

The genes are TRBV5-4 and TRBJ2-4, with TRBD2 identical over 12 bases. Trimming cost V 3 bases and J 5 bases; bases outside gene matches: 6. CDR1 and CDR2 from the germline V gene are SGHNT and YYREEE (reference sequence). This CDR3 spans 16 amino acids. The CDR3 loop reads CASSSSGGAPQNIQYF. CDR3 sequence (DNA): TGTGCCAGCAGCTCTAGCGGGGGGGCCCCCCAAAACATTCAGTACTTC.

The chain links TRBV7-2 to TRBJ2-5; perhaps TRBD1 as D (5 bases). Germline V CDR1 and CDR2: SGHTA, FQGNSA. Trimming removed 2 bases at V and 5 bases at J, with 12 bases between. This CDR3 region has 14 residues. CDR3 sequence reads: CASSLRGKRETQYF. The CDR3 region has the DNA TGTGCCAGCAGCTTAAGGGGTAAAAGGGAGACCCAGTACTTC.

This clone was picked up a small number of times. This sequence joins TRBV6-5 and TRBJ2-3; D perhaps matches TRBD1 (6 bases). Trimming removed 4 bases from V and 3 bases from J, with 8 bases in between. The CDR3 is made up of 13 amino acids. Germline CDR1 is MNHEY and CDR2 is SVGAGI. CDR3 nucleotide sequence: TGTGCCAGCAGTTTACAGGGAACAGATACGCAGTATTTT. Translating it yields CASSLQGTDTQYF.

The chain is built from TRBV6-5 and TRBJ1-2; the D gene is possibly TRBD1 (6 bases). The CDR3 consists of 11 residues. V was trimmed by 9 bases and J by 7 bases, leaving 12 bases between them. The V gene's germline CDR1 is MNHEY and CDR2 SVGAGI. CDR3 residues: CASRGAVGYTF. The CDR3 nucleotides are TGTGCCAGTCGGGGGGCAGTTGGCTACACCTTC.

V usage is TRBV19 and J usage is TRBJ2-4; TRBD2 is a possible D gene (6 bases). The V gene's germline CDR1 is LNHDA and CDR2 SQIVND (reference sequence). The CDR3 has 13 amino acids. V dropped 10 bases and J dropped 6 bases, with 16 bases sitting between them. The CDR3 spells CATLGTGRNIQYF. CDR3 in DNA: TGTGCCACTCTCGGGACTGGACGAAACATTCAGTACTTC.

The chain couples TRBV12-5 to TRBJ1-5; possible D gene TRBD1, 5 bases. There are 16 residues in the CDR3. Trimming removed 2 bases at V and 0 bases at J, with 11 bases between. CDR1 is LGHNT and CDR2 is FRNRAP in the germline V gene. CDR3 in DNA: TGTGCTAGTGGTTTGCTACAGGCTGATAGCAATCAGCCCCAGCATTTT. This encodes CASGLLQADSNQPQHF.

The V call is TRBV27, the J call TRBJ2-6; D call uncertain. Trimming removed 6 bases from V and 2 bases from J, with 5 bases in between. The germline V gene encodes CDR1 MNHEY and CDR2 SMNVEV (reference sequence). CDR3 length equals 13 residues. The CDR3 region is CASSVTGANVLTF. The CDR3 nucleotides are TGTGCCAGCAGCGTTACTGGGGCCAACGTCCTGACTTTC.

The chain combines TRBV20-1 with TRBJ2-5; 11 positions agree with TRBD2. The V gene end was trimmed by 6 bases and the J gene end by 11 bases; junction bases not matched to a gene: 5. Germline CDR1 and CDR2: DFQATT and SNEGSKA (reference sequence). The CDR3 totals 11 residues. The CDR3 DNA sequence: TGCAGTGCGATGGGACTAGCGGATCAGTACTTC. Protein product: CSAMGLADQYF.

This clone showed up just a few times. CDR3 sequence reads: CASSYSGSTNYGYTF. Written as DNA, the CDR3 is TGTGCCAGCAGTTACTCGGGCAGCACTAACTATGGCTACACCTTC. V and J are TRBV6-6 and TRBJ1-2; the D is unclear. V lost 0 bases to trimming and J lost 0 bases, with 8 bases between them. Germline-derived CDR1 and CDR2 are MNHNY and SVGAGI (reference sequence). The CDR3 runs to 15 residues.

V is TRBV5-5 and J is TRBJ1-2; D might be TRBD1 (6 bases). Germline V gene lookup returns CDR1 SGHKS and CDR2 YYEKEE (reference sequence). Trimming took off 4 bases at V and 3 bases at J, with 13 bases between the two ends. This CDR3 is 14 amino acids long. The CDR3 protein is CASSLGASYYGYTF. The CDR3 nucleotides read TGTGCCAGCAGCCTGGGGGCCTCCTACTATGGCTACACCTTC.

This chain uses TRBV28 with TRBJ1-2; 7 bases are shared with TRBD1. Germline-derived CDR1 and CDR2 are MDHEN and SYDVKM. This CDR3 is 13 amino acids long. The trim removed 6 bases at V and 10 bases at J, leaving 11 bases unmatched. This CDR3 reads CASSSPGQTFYTF. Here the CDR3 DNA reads TGTGCCAGCAGCTCCCCGGGACAGACTTTCTACACCTTC.

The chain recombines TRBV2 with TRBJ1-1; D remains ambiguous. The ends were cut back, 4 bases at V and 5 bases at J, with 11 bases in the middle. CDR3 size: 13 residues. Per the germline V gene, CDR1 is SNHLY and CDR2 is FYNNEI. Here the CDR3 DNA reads TGTGCCAGCAGTGGTCTGCCCGGGACTGAAGCTTTCTTT. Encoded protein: CASSGLPGTEAFF.

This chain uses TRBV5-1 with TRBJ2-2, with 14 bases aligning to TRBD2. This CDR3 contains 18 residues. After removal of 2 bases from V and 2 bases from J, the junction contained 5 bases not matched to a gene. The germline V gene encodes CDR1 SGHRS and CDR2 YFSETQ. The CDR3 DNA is TGCGCCAGCAGCTTCCGACTAGCGGGGGGGATAAACACCGGGGAGCTGTTTTTT. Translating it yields CASSFRLAGGINTGELFF.

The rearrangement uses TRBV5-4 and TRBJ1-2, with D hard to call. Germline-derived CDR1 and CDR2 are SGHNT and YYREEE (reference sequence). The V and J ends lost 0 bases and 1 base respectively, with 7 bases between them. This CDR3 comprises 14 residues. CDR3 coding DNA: TGTGCCAGCAGCTTGGCCATTGTTAACTATGGCTACACCTTC. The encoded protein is CASSLAIVNYGYTF.

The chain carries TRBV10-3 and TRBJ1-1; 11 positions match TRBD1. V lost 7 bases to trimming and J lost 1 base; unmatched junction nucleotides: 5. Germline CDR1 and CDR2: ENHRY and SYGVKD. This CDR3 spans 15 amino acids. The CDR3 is CAIKRTGGENTEAFF. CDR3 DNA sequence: TGTGCCATCAAGCGGACAGGGGGCGAGAACACTGAAGCTTTCTTT.

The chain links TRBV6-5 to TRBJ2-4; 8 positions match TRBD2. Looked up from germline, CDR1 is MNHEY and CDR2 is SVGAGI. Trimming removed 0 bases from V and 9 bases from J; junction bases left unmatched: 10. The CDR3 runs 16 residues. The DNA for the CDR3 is TGTGCCAGCAGTTACTCGGCGCGGGGGGTACCTGGCATTCAGTACTTC. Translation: CASSYSARGVPGIQYF.

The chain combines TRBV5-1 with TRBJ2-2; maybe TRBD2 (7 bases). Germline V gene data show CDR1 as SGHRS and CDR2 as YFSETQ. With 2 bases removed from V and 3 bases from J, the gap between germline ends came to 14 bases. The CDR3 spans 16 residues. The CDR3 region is CASSFHRGADTGELFF. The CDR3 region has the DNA TGCGCCAGCAGCTTCCACCGGGGGGCCGACACCGGGGAGCTGTTTTTT.

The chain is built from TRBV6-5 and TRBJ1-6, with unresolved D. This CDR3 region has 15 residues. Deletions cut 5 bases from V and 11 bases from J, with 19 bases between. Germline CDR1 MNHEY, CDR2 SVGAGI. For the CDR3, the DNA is TGTGCCAGCAGTCTCGCTGGAGGAAGCTATCCACCCCTCCACTTT. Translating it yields CASSLAGGSYPPLHF.

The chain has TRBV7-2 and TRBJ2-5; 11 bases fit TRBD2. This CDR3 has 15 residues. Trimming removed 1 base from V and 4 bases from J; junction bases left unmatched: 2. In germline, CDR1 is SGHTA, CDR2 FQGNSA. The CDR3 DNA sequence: TGTGCCAGCAGCTTAGTAGCGGGGGGGCCAGAGACCCAGTACTTC. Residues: CASSLVAGGPETQYF.

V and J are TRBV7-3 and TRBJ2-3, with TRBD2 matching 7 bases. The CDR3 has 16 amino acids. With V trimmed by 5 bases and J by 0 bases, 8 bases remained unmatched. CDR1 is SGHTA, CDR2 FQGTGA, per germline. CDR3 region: CASSPGGRASTDTQYF. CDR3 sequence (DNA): TGTGCCAGCAGCCCTGGGGGGAGGGCTAGCACAGATACGCAGTATTTT. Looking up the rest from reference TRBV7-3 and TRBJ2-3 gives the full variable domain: GAGVSQTPSNKVTEKGKYVELRCDPISGHTALYWYRQSLGQGPEFLIYFQGTGAADDSGLPNDRFFAVRPEGSVSTLKIQRTERGDSAVYLCASSPGGRASTDTQYFGPGTRLTVL.

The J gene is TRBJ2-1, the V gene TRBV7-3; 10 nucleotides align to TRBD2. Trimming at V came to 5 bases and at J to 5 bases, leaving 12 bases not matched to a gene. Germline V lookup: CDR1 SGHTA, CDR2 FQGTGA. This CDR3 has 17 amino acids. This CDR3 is CASSAPSLAGVNNEQFF. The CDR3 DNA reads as TGTGCCAGCAGCGCTCCGAGCCTAGCGGGGGTGAACAATGAGCAGTTCTTC.

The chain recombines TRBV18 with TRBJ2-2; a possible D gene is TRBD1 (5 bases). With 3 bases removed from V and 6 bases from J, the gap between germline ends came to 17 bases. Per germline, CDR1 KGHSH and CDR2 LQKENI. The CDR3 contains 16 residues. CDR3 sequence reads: CASSPPLLGRAGELFF. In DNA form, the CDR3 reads TGTGCCAGCTCACCCCCTTTGCTGGGCAGGGCCGGGGAGCTGTTTTTT.

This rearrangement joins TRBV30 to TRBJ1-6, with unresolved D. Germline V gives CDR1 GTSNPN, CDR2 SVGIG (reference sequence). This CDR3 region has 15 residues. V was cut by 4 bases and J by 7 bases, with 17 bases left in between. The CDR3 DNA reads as TGTGCCTGGATAGGCCCTCGCGGACTGAATTCACCCCTCCACTTT. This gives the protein CAWIGPRGLNSPLHF.

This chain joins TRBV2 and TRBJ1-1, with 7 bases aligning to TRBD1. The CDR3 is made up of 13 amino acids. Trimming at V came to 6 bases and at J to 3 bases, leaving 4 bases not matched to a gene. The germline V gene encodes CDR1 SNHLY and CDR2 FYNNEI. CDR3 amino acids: CASSVDRDTEAFF. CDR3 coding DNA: TGTGCCAGCAGCGTAGACAGGGACACTGAAGCTTTCTTT.

The CDR3 bases are TGTGCCAGCAGCCCACAGGGACAGCCGGCCACTGAAGCTTTCTTT. Translating it yields CASSPQGQPATEAFF. The chain has TRBV7-2 and TRBJ1-1; 7 nucleotides match TRBD1. CDR3 size: 15 residues. J gave up 4 bases and V 5 bases, and 10 bases lay outside the gene matches. Germline V gives CDR1 SGHTA, CDR2 FQGNSA. The variable domain in full, with the rest retrieved from reference TRBV7-2 and TRBJ1-1, is GAGVSQSPSNKVTEKGKDVELRCDPISGHTALYWYRQSLGQGLEFLIYFQGNSAPDKSGLPSDRFSAERTGGSVSTLTIQRTQQEDSAVYLCASSPQGQPATEAFFGQGTRLTVV.

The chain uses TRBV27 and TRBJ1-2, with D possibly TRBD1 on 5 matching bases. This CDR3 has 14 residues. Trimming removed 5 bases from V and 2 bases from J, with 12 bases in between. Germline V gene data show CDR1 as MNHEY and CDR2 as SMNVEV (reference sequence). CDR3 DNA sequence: TGTGCCAGCAGTCCCTGGGCAGGGAACTATGGCTACACCTTC. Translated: CASSPWAGNYGYTF.